This entry lists 20 T cell receptor beta chains sequenced from one sample in a study of T cell clones after liver transplantation. Clones were sequenced by immunoSEQ multiplex PCR, and TCRdb holds only the in-frame ones, with some missing. This table holds some 57,000 clones, approximately 77% found once. Specimen: CD4+ T cells from blood, collected at the 22-month timepoint. The receptor set was obtained from a human patient who received a liver transplant. Some T cells may be provided by the graft donor.

In the case of this clone: Germline and junction disagree at one end, which may indicate a read error. V gene TRBV6-4 combines with J gene TRBJ1-4; a weak D match, TRBD1 (6 bases). Germline CDR1 MRHNA, CDR2 SNTAGT. This CDR3 is 14 amino acids long. CDR3 sequence (DNA): TGTGCCAGCATATACAGGGAGGACAATGTAAAACTGTTTTTT. Its protein product is CASIYREDNVKLFF.

This clone was seen a handful of times. The chain employs TRBV5-6 and TRBJ1-2; the match to TRBD1 covers 8 bases. With 6 bases clipped from V and 3 bases from J, the junction kept 10 bases outside the gene matches. The CDR3 length is 15 residues. Germline CDR1 reads SGHDT; CDR2 reads YYEEEE. Here the CDR3 reads CASTFWTGNYYGYTF. The CDR3 DNA is TGTGCCAGCACCTTTTGGACAGGGAATTACTATGGCTACACCTTC.

V usage is TRBV4-1 and J usage is TRBJ2-7, with 7 bases fitting TRBD2. Trimming cost V 4 bases and J 7 bases; bases outside gene matches: 10. Looked up from germline, CDR1 is MGHRA and CDR2 is YSYEKL. The CDR3 loop spans 14 amino acids. DNA of the CDR3: TGCGCCAGCAGCCCAGAACGGCGCGGGGGTGAGCAGTACTTC. Translating it yields CASSPERRGGEQYF.

The rearrangement links TRBV6-5 to TRBJ1-6, with a possible D match to TRBD1 (5 bases). The V gene lost 3 bases and the J gene lost 2 bases, with 8 bases spanning the gap. This CDR3 has 15 residues. In germline, CDR1 is MNHEY, CDR2 SVGAGI. The CDR3 DNA sequence: TGTGCCAGCAGTTATAGACAGCCCTATAATTCACCCCTCCACTTT. This translates into CASSYRQPYNSPLHF.

This sequence joins TRBV11-2 and TRBJ2-5; 9 positions match TRBD1. The CDR3 is 15 residues long. The V gene's germline CDR1 is SGHAT and CDR2 FQNNGV. With 3 bases clipped from V and 4 bases from J, the junction kept 6 bases outside the gene matches. In nucleotides, the CDR3 is TGTGCCAGCAGCTTGGGGACAGGGTTGGGAGAGACCCAGTACTTC. Its translation is CASSLGTGLGETQYF.

This chain connects TRBV11-2 to TRBJ2-6, with a weak D call TRBD1 (5 bases). Germline V gene lookup returns CDR1 SGHAT and CDR2 FQNNGV. The CDR3 extends over 15 amino acids. Trimming cost V 5 bases and J 4 bases, with 12 bases left between them. The chain's CDR3 is CASSRPGQGANVLTF. CDR3 coding DNA: TGTGCCAGCAGCCGCCCAGGGCAGGGGGCCAACGTCCTGACTTTC. The full variable domain, completed using reference TRBV11-2 and TRBJ2-6, is EAGVAQSPRYKIIEKRQSVAFWCNPISGHATLYWYQQILGQGPKLLIQFQNNGVVDDSQLPKDRFSAERLKGVDSTLKIQPAKLEDSAVYLCASSRPGQGANVLTFGAGSRLTVL.

This chain joins TRBV4-2 and TRBJ2-3; 10 bases match TRBD1. V dropped 9 bases and J dropped 2; count of bases not matched to a gene: 8. Germline lookup yields CDR1 LGHNA and CDR2 YNFKEQ. This CDR3 contains 15 residues. For the CDR3, the DNA is TGTGCCAGTGCTGAGGGACAGGGGTTCACAGATACGCAGTATTTT. It codes for CASAEGQGFTDTQYF.

The gene calls are TRBV27 and TRBJ1-5, with D possibly being TRBD1 (5 bases). Germline V lookup: CDR1 MNHEY, CDR2 SMNVEV (reference sequence). There are 16 residues in the CDR3. Trimming stripped 3 bases from V and 1 base from J, with 13 bases between. The CDR3 loop is CASSLGGGGSNQPQHF. The CDR3 DNA follows: TGTGCCAGCAGTTTGGGGGGTGGGGGAAGCAATCAGCCCCAGCATTTT.

The chain combines TRBV7-6 with TRBJ1-5, with D uncertain. The length of the CDR3 is 13 residues. Germline V CDR1 and CDR2: SGHVS, FNYEAQ. The V and J ends lost 3 bases and 7 bases respectively, with 10 bases between them. CDR3 sequence reads: CASSFSDQQPQHF. The CDR3 coding sequence is TGTGCCAGCAGCTTTTCAGACCAGCAGCCCCAGCATTTT.

The V call is TRBV7-9, the J call TRBJ2-5; D possibly corresponds to TRBD1 (7 bases). CDR3 length equals 15 residues. The germline V gene encodes CDR1 SEHNR and CDR2 FQNEAQ (reference sequence). V lost 1 base, J lost 5 bases, and 14 bases lay in between. Written as DNA, the CDR3 is TGTGCCAGCAGCTTAGGACAGGGAGGACTCGAGACCCAGTACTTC. Translation: CASSLGQGGLETQYF.

The J gene is TRBJ1-6, the V gene TRBV7-9; 7 nucleotides align to TRBD1. The CDR3 contains 15 residues. V was pared by 5 bases and J by 10 bases, with 11 bases of the junction left unmatched. The germline V gene has CDR1 SEHNR and CDR2 FQNEAQ (reference sequence). CDR3 bases: TGTGCCAGCAGCGAGGAAGGGGGCGCGGTGTCACCCCTCCACTTT. Protein: CASSEEGGAVSPLHF.

CDR3 loop: CSARGPNGAFF. CDR3 nucleotides: TGCAGTGCTAGAGGCCCAAACGGGGCTTTCTTT. The chain couples TRBV20-1 to TRBJ1-1; D gene uncertain. The V gene lost 1 base and the J gene lost 11 bases, with 11 bases spanning the gap. The CDR3 runs to 11 residues. In germline, CDR1 is DFQATT, CDR2 SNEGSKA (reference sequence).

A few counts support this clone. The chain joins TRBV27 to TRBJ1-6; a possible D gene is TRBD1 (5 bases). The V gene's germline CDR1 is MNHEY and CDR2 SMNVEV (reference sequence). Trimming removed 6 bases from V and 5 bases from J, with 11 bases in between. CDR3 length equals 14 residues. The CDR3 is CASRRGVDNSPLHF. The CDR3 nucleotides are TGTGCCAGCAGGCGGGGGGTCGATAATTCACCCCTCCACTTT.

This clone was recorded once. This chain links TRBV5-4 with TRBJ1-2; D not resolved. The CDR3 consists of 16 residues. Trimming shortened V by 3 bases and J by 0 bases, and 15 bases separated the two germline ends. Germline V gene lookup returns CDR1 SGHNT and CDR2 YYREEE (reference sequence). CDR3 sequence reads: CASSSVRRQANYGYTF. The CDR3 DNA reads as TGTGCCAGCAGCTCCGTACGGAGGCAAGCTAACTATGGCTACACCTTC.

J is TRBJ2-1 and V is TRBV18, with D perhaps TRBD1 or TRBD2 (6 bases each). The CDR3 spans 14 residues. CDR1 is KGHSH, CDR2 LQKENI, per germline. V shed 5 bases and J shed 5 bases, with 13 bases lying between them. This CDR3 is CASSVKRGDNEQFF. The CDR3 coding sequence is TGTGCCAGCTCAGTGAAAAGGGGGGACAATGAGCAGTTCTTC.

The chain is built from TRBV19 and TRBJ1-1; 8 nucleotides line up with TRBD1. The CDR3 has 14 residues. Trimming at V came to 5 bases and at J to 3 bases, leaving 5 bases not matched to a gene. CDR1 LNHDA and CDR2 SQIVND come from the germline V gene (reference sequence). The CDR3 DNA follows: TGTGCCAGTAGTTTGCGGACAGGGCACACTGAAGCTTTCTTT. This sequence encodes CASSLRTGHTEAFF.

The chain recombines TRBV13 with TRBJ1-2, with D possibly TRBD1 on 6 matching bases. The CDR3 runs to 16 residues. V lost 5 bases, J lost 3 bases, and 19 bases lay in between. Germline CDR1 PRHDT, CDR2 FYEKMQ (reference sequence). CDR3 nucleotide sequence: TGTGCCAGCAGCCAGTTAACAGGGCGCGGAGACTATGGCTACACCTTC. Translating it yields CASSQLTGRGDYGYTF.

The gene calls are TRBV15 and TRBJ1-4, with D unclear. Germline CDR1 and CDR2: LNHNV and YYDKDF (reference sequence). The V gene lost 1 base and the J gene lost 0 bases, with 3 bases spanning the gap. The CDR3 is 14 amino acids. The CDR3 region has the DNA TGTGCCACCAGCAGAGGATCAACTAATGAAAAACTGTTTTTT. Its translation is CATSRGSTNEKLFF.

The chain combines TRBV5-1 with TRBJ1-2; D is unclear. In germline, CDR1 is SGHRS, CDR2 YFSETQ. The CDR3 is made up of 14 amino acids. Between the trimmed V and J ends, which lost 3 bases and 1 base, there was a span of 10 bases. DNA for the CDR3: TGCGCCAGCAGCTCAAACAGTTTTAACTATGGCTACACCTTC. Protein: CASSSNSFNYGYTF.

The V gene is TRBV7-9, the J gene TRBJ2-6, with 7 bases matching TRBD1. V shed 8 bases, J shed 4 bases, and the junction held 14 bases outside the gene matches. The CDR3 is 17 residues long. Per the germline V gene, CDR1 is SEHNR and CDR2 is FQNEAQ (reference sequence). CDR3 in DNA: TGTGCCAGCCTTAGACAACAGGGGTCATTCGGGGCCAACGTCCTGACTTTC. This sequence encodes CASLRQQGSFGANVLTF.